Below, 10 T cell receptor beta chains from the same sample are listed, as sequenced in a study of shared clonotypes between healthy human individuals. The naive CD8 subset, CD45RO-negative cells positively selected for CCR7, excluded terminally differentiated effector memory CD45RA+ cells. Only in-frame clones appear in the TCRdb table, and some are missing; sequencing was by immunoSEQ multiplex PCR. This repertoire shows about 2.1 million clones, about 92% found once; its top ten account for 1.5% to 2%. Input material: naive CD8+ T cells from PBMCs. These receptor sequences come from a man aged 18 to 30 in good health. Some clones in this sample may be carry-over from other donors' samples.

The chain has TRBV4-1 and TRBJ2-2; D is possibly TRBD2 (5 bases). The V end lost 1 base, the J end lost 2 bases, and 11 bases lay between the germline ends. The CDR3 sequence is 16 residues long. The germline gives CDR1 MGHRA, CDR2 YSYEKL. CDR3 residues: CASSQGPSQNTGELFF. The CDR3 DNA follows: TGCGCCAGCAGCCAAGGCCCTAGCCAAAACACCGGGGAGCTGTTTTTT.

The rearrangement uses TRBV19 and TRBJ2-2; 13 bases are shared with TRBD2. The length of the CDR3 is 18 residues. Trimming took 3 bases from V and 1 from J; bases not matched to a gene: 5. Germline values: CDR1 LNHDA, CDR2 SQIVND (reference sequence). The CDR3 region has the DNA TGTGCCAGTAGTATGGGACTAGCGGGGTTGGGGAACACCGGGGAGCTGTTTTTT. Encoded protein: CASSMGLAGLGNTGELFF.

The chain has TRBV28 and TRBJ2-3, with 11 positions matching TRBD2. CDR3 length equals 18 residues. Germline loops: CDR1 MDHEN, CDR2 SYDVKM. Trimming cost V 5 bases and J 2 bases; bases outside gene matches: 12. The CDR3 region has the DNA TGTGCCAGCAGTCTGCCTCTCGATAGCGGGAGGGTCACAGATACGCAGTATTTT. Its protein product is CASSLPLDSGRVTDTQYF.

V gene TRBV5-1 combines with J gene TRBJ1-2; D perhaps matches TRBD1 (6 bases). Germline V lookup: CDR1 SGHRS, CDR2 YFSETQ. The CDR3 consists of 19 residues. Trimming removed 0 bases at V and 4 bases at J, with 25 bases between. CDR3 bases: TGCGCCAGCAGCTTGGGTGCCGGGACACCAAACTCATTCATCTATGGCTACACCTTC. Translated: CASSLGAGTPNSFIYGYTF.

The V gene is TRBV28, the J gene TRBJ1-5, with a weak D call TRBD1 (5 bases). The V gene lost 7 bases and the J gene lost 1 base, with 14 bases spanning the gap. This CDR3 comprises 15 residues. Germline-derived CDR1 and CDR2 are MDHEN and SYDVKM. CDR3 loop: CASKRGISSNQPQHF. The CDR3 DNA reads as TGTGCCAGCAAACGGGGCATTTCGAGCAATCAGCCCCAGCATTTT.

For this clone: The identical CDR3 is also encoded by other nucleotide sequences in the sample. V gene TRBV7-9 combines with J gene TRBJ1-1, with a tentative D call TRBD1 (5 bases). Trimming took 6 bases from V and 7 from J, leaving 9 bases between them. The CDR3 consists of 11 residues. CDR1 is SEHNR, CDR2 FQNEAQ, per germline (reference sequence). The CDR3 region has the DNA TGTGCCAGCAGTCTCGGGGGTGAAGCTTTCTTT. It is translated as CASSLGGEAFF.

The V and J genes are TRBV19 and TRBJ2-1; the D gene is possibly TRBD1 (5 bases). Between the trimmed V and J ends, which lost 1 base and 2 bases, there was a span of 12 bases. Germline CDR1 reads LNHDA; CDR2 reads SQIVND (reference sequence). This CDR3 contains 16 residues. The chain's CDR3 is CASSIVVLGPYNEQFF. CDR3 nucleotide sequence: TGTGCCAGTAGTATAGTAGTGCTGGGGCCCTACAATGAGCAGTTCTTC.

The J gene is TRBJ2-4, the V gene TRBV13, with D perhaps assigned TRBD1 or TRBD2 (5 bases each). V lost 5 bases and J 6 bases, leaving 17 bases between the germline ends. The CDR3 length is 15 residues. CDR1 is PRHDT and CDR2 is FYEKMQ in the germline V gene (reference sequence). The CDR3 protein is CASSPWGSGINIQYF. Here the CDR3 DNA reads TGTGCCAGCAGCCCGTGGGGGTCGGGCATAAACATTCAGTACTTC.

The DNA of the CDR3 is TGTGCCAGCAGCTTAGCGGGAGGGCAAGAGACCCAGTACTTC. Protein: CASSLAGGQETQYF. The chain combines TRBV7-6 with TRBJ2-5; 7 bases match TRBD2. This CDR3 is built from 14 residues. The V gene end was trimmed by 0 bases and the J gene end by 2 bases; junction bases not matched to a gene: 0. CDR1 and CDR2 (germline): SGHVS, FNYEAQ.

The chain is built from TRBV27 and TRBJ2-1, with 9 bases aligning to TRBD1. CDR3 length equals 14 residues. V shed 8 bases, J shed 6 bases, and the junction held 8 bases outside the gene matches. Germline V lookup: CDR1 MNHEY, CDR2 SMNVEV (reference sequence). This CDR3 is CASSDRGDSNEQFF. CDR3 DNA sequence: TGTGCCAGCTCCGACAGGGGGGATTCCAATGAGCAGTTCTTC.